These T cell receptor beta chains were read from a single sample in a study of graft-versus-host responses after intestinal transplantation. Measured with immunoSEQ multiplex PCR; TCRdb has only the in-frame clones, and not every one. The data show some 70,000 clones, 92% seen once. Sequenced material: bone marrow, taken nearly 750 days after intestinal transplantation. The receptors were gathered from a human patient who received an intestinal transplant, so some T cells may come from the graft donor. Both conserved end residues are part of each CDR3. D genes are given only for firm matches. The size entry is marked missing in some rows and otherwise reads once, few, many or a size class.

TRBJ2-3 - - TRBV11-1 CASRLLIGTSTDTQYF TGTGCCAGCAGACTTCTGATTGGGACCAGCACAGATACGCAGTATTTT
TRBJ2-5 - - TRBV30 CAWSPGHGSVETQYF TGTGCCTGGAGTCCGGGACACGGGAGTGTGGAGACCCAGTACTTC
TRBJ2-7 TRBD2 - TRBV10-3 CAISESLGTSGSSGPVEQYF TGTGCCATCAGTGAGTCGTTGGGTACTAGCGGGAGCTCAGGGCCTGTCGAGCAGTACTTC
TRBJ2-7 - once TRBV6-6 CASSYRPDYEQYF TGTGCCAGCAGTTACAGACCAGACTACGAGCAGTACTTC
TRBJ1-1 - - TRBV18 CASSPRITGEGTEAFF TGTGCCAGCTCACCCCGGATCACCGGGGAGGGGACTGAAGCTTTCTTT
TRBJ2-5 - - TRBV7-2 CASSLAPLWGTETQYF TGTGCCAGCAGCTTAGCCCCTTTGTGGGGAACAGAGACCCAGTACTTC
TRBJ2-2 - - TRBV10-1 CASSKGEANTGELFF TGCGCCAGCTCGAAGGGGGAAGCGAACACCGGGGAGCTGTTTTTT
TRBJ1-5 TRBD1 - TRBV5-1 CASSPDRADQPQHF TGCGCCAGCAGCCCGGACAGGGCTGATCAGCCCCAGCATTTT
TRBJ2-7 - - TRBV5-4 CASSSGGPEQYF TGTGCCAGCAGCTCCGGGGGGCCCGAGCAGTACTTC
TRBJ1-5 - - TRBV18 CASSPMGTDVRPQHF TGTGCCAGCTCACCCATGGGAACGGACGTACGACCCCAGCATTTT
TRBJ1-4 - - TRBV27 CASSHRVDDEKLFF TGTGCCAGCAGTCACAGGGTCGACGATGAAAAACTGTTTTTT
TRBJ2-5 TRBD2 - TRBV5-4 CASSLGTSGTQETQYF TGTGCCAGCAGCTTGGGGACTAGCGGGACGCAAGAGACCCAGTACTTC
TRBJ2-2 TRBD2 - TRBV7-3 CASSLLAPTSGALAGELFF TGTGCCAGCAGCTTACTTGCACCGACTAGCGGCGCCCTAGCCGGGGAGCTGTTTTTT
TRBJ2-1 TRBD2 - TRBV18 CASSQGLAVYSYNEQFF TGTGCCAGCTCTCAAGGACTAGCGGTTTACTCCTACAATGAGCAGTTCTTC
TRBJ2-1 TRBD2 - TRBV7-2 CASSLVGVLAVRSYNEQFF TGTGCCAGCAGCTTAGTCGGGGTTCTAGCGGTCCGCTCCTACAATGAGCAGTTCTTC
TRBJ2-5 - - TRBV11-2 CASSLEPSGGGGAYQETQYF TGTGCCAGCAGCTTAGAGCCGTCAGGGGGTGGAGGGGCGTACCAAGAGACCCAGTACTTC
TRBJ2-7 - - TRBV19 CASSLGSAYEQYF TGTGCCAGTAGCCTCGGGAGTGCCTACGAGCAGTACTTC
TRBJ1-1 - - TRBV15 CATSNTGMNTEAFF TGTGCCACCAGCAATACGGGAATGAACACTGAAGCTTTCTTT
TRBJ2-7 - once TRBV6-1 CASSEALLGGNEQYF TGTGCCAGCAGTGAAGCGCTTCTCGGGGGAAACGAGCAGTACTTC
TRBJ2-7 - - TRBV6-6 CASRNGDWTYEQYF TGTGCCAGCAGGAATGGGGACTGGACCTACGAGCAGTACTTC
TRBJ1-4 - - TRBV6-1 CASSHEIANEKLFF TGTGCCAGCAGTCATGAGATTGCTAATGAAAAACTGTTTTTT
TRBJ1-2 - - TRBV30 CAWSVLGSGGYGYTF TGTGCCTGGAGTGTACTAGGGAGCGGGGGCTATGGCTACACCTTC
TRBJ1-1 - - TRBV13 CASSPGSGGTEAFF TGTGCCAGCAGCCCCGGTAGCGGGGGGACTGAAGCTTTCTTT
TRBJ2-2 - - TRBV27 CASSLGFYNGELFF TGTGCCAGCAGTTTGGGGTTTTATAACGGGGAGCTGTTTTTT
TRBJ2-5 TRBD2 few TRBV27 CASSLRVAGGQETQYF TGTGCCAGCAGTTTAAGGGTGGCGGGAGGTCAAGAGACCCAGTACTTC
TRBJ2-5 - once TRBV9 CASSSLSGQETQYF TGTGCCAGCAGTAGCCTGAGCGGTCAAGAGACCCAGTACTTC
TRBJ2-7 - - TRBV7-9 CASSLRDFSYEQYF TGTGCCAGCAGCTTACGTGACTTTTCCTACGAGCAGTACTTC
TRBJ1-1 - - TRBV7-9 CASSLTGTATEAFF TGTGCCAGCAGCTTAACCGGGACTGCAACTGAAGCTTTCTTT
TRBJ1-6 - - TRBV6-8 CASRGRGALNPF TGTGCCAGCAGGGGGCGAGGGGCCCTTAACCCTTTT
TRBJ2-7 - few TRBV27 CASGSQGPYGEQYF TGTGCCAGTGGCTCACAGGGACCATACGGCGAGCAGTACTTC
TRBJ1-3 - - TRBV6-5 CASSHGNTIYF TGTGCCAGCAGCCATGGAAACACCATATATTTT
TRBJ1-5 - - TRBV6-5 CASSRDSGQPQHF TGTGCCAGCAGTCGCGACAGCGGGCAGCCCCAGCATTTT
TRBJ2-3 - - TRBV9 CASSGQGSGGTQYF TGTGCCAGCAGCGGACAGGGCTCGGGGGGTACGCAGTATTTT
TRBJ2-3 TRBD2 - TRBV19 CASSSGGGRTDTQYF TGTGCCAGTAGTAGCGGGGGGGGACGCACAGATACGCAGTATTTT
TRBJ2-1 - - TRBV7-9 CASSLGPLNEQFF TGTGCCAGCAGCTTAGGGCCACTCAATGAGCAGTTCTTC
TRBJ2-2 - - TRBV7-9 CASTAGQVNTGELFF TGTGCCAGCACCGCGGGTCAGGTGAACACCGGGGAGCTGTTTTTT
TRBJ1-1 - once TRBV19 CASRLGAEAFF TGTGCCAGCCGACTAGGGGCTGAAGCTTTCTTT
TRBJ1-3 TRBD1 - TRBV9 CASSAYRGSGNTIYF TGTGCCAGCAGCGCCTACAGGGGTTCCGGAAACACCATATATTTT
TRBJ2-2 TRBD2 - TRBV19 CASIEERGSSGELFF TGTGCCAGTATAGAGGAGCGGGGTTCGTCCGGGGAGCTGTTTTTT
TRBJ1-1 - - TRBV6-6 CASGRDKDLNTEAFF TGTGCCAGCGGAAGGGACAAGGACCTCAACACTGAAGCTTTCTTT
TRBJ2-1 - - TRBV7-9 CASSLAGGVFQFF TGTGCCAGCAGCTTAGCAGGGGGGGTATTCCAGTTCTTC